These T cell receptor beta chains were read from a single sample in a study of T cell repertoires in cytomegalovirus infection. TCRdb called the reads again in MiXCR, with one record for every CDR3 protein. The sample yields around 530,000 distinct CDR3 sequences, about 26% seen once. Sequencing was carried out using PBMCs. All receptors derive from a human donor in good health (CMV status not recorded). Some clones in this sample may be carry-over from other donors' samples. Both conserved end residues are part of each CDR3. Fields, in order: D gene, J gene, clone size, V gene, CDR3 protein, CDR3 DNA. The D gene is left open where the match is weak. Clone size is shown for a subset of rows, as once, few, many or a class of expanded clone.

D gene: .
J gene: TRBJ1-5
clone size: .
V gene: TRBV28
CDR3 protein: CASSLERSGTNQPQHF
CDR3 DNA: TGTGCCAGCAGTTTAGAGAGATCGGGGACTAATCAGCCCCAGCATTTT

D gene: TRBD1
J gene: TRBJ1-5
clone size: .
V gene: TRBV30
CDR3 protein: CAWREGQVFSTSNQPQHF
CDR3 DNA: TGTGCCTGGAGAGAGGGACAGGTATTTTCGACCAGCAATCAGCCCCAGCATTTT

D gene: .
J gene: TRBJ2-1
clone size: .
V gene: TRBV6-4
CDR3 protein: CAIWREDWNEQFF
CDR3 DNA: TGTGCCATATGGCGGGAAGACTGGAATGAGCAGTTCTTC

D gene: .
J gene: TRBJ2-5
clone size: .
V gene: TRBV6-1
CDR3 protein: CASSDPTQYF
CDR3 DNA: TGTGCCAGCTCCGACCCCACCCAGTACTTC

D gene: TRBD1
J gene: TRBJ2-2
clone size: many
V gene: TRBV12-3/TRBV12-4
CDR3 protein: CASSLFAQEPKGQGAGELFF
CDR3 DNA: TGTGCCAGCAGTTTATTCGCCCAAGAACCCAAGGGACAGGGGGCCGGGGAGCTGTTTTTT

D gene: .
J gene: TRBJ2-7
clone size: many
V gene: TRBV7-2
CDR3 protein: CASSLDQSLLEQYF
CDR3 DNA: TGTGCCAGCAGCTTAGACCAGAGTCTATTAGAGCAGTACTTC

D gene: TRBD2
J gene: TRBJ2-1
clone size: few
V gene: TRBV12-3/TRBV12-4
CDR3 protein: CASRDLSGSGNEQFF
CDR3 DNA: TGTGCCAGCAGGGACCTTAGCGGGAGCGGCAATGAGCAGTTCTTC

D gene: .
J gene: TRBJ1-5
clone size: many
V gene: TRBV7-2
CDR3 protein: CASSLALDQPQHF
CDR3 DNA: TGTGCCAGCAGCTTAGCGTTGGATCAGCCCCAGCATTTT

D gene: TRBD2
J gene: TRBJ2-3
clone size: .
V gene: TRBV27
CDR3 protein: CASSLLLAGGIRDTQYF
CDR3 DNA: TGTGCCAGCAGTTTACTCCTAGCGGGAGGGATCAGAGATACGCAGTATTTT

D gene: .
J gene: TRBJ2-2
clone size: few
V gene: TRBV7-2
CDR3 protein: CASSFVSTGELFF
CDR3 DNA: TGTGCCAGCAGCTTCGTGTCCACCGGGGAGCTGTTTTTT

D gene: .
J gene: TRBJ2-3
clone size: .
V gene: TRBV2
CDR3 protein: CASSEAVRRDTDTQYF
CDR3 DNA: TGTGCCAGCAGTGAAGCGGTTAGGAGAGATACAGATACGCAGTATTTT

D gene: TRBD1
J gene: TRBJ2-1
clone size: few
V gene: TRBV29-1
CDR3 protein: CSVEVPGQGYGNEQFF
CDR3 DNA: TGCAGCGTTGAAGTTCCGGGACAGGGGTATGGCAATGAGCAGTTCTTC

D gene: .
J gene: TRBJ2-5
clone size: .
V gene: TRBV5-5
CDR3 protein: CASSFRVIETQYF
CDR3 DNA: TGTGCCAGCAGCTTCAGGGTAATCGAGACCCAGTACTTC

D gene: TRBD2
J gene: TRBJ2-1
clone size: .
V gene: TRBV3-1
CDR3 protein: CASSHPTSGGVKHEQFF
CDR3 DNA: TGTGCCAGCAGCCACCCGACTAGCGGAGGGGTAAAGCATGAGCAGTTCTTC

D gene: .
J gene: TRBJ2-5
clone size: .
V gene: TRBV29-1
CDR3 protein: CAWSEGTQYF
CDR3 DNA: TGCGCGTGGTCAGAGGGGACCCAGTACTTC

D gene: TRBD1
J gene: TRBJ1-1
clone size: .
V gene: TRBV7-9
CDR3 protein: CASTPGRGTEAFF
CDR3 DNA: TGTGCCAGCACCCCCGGCAGGGGGACTGAAGCTTTCTTT

D gene: TRBD2
J gene: TRBJ2-1
clone size: .
V gene: TRBV2
CDR3 protein: CASSVGLAKGEQFF
CDR3 DNA: TGTGCCAGCAGTGTGGGACTAGCGAAAGGGGAGCAGTTCTTC

D gene: TRBD1
J gene: TRBJ1-1
clone size: .
V gene: TRBV10-3
CDR3 protein: CATRDRGNTEAFF
CDR3 DNA: TGTGCCACCCGGGACAGGGGGAACACTGAAGCTTTCTTT

D gene: .
J gene: TRBJ1-5
clone size: many
V gene: TRBV7-2
CDR3 protein: CASSLSNSNQPQHF
CDR3 DNA: TGTGCCAGCAGCTTATCCAATAGCAATCAGCCCCAGCATTTT

D gene: TRBD1
J gene: TRBJ1-2
clone size: .
V gene: TRBV4-3
CDR3 protein: CASSHWGQGNFYGYTF
CDR3 DNA: TGCGCCAGCAGCCATTGGGGACAGGGGAATTTCTATGGCTACACCTTC

D gene: TRBD1
J gene: TRBJ1-5
clone size: many
V gene: TRBV7-2
CDR3 protein: CASSSLPGQGAKPQPQHF
CDR3 DNA: TGTGCCAGCAGCTCGCTCCCGGGACAGGGGGCGAAACCTCAGCCCCAGCATTTT

D gene: TRBD1
J gene: TRBJ2-6
clone size: many
V gene: TRBV11-2
CDR3 protein: CASSSEDRSLPGANVLTF
CDR3 DNA: TGTGCCAGCAGCTCAGAGGACAGGTCCTTACCCGGGGCCAACGTCCTGACTTTC

D gene: .
J gene: TRBJ1-6
clone size: few
V gene: TRBV7-9
CDR3 protein: CASSPNEGSPLHF
CDR3 DNA: TGTGCCAGCAGCCCCAATGAGGGTTCACCCCTCCACTTT

D gene: TRBD2
J gene: TRBJ2-3
clone size: few
V gene: TRBV5-4
CDR3 protein: CASSLSSGRTDTQYF
CDR3 DNA: TGTGCCAGCAGCTTGTCTAGCGGGAGAACAGATACGCAGTATTTT

D gene: TRBD2
J gene: TRBJ2-7
clone size: .
V gene: TRBV20-1
CDR3 protein: CSATGLAGDEQYF
CDR3 DNA: TGCAGTGCAACCGGACTAGCGGGAGACGAGCAGTACTTC

D gene: TRBD2
J gene: TRBJ2-3
clone size: few
V gene: TRBV6-5
CDR3 protein: CASSRPGLAVSTDTQYF
CDR3 DNA: TGTGCCAGCAGTAGACCGGGACTAGCGGTGAGCACAGATACGCAGTATTTT

D gene: TRBD1
J gene: TRBJ1-3
clone size: many
V gene: TRBV7-2
CDR3 protein: CASSQGARGNTIYF
CDR3 DNA: TGTGCCAGCAGCCAGGGGGCGCGAGGAAACACCATATATTTT

D gene: .
J gene: TRBJ2-5
clone size: .
V gene: TRBV28
CDR3 protein: CASSFGPGQETQYF
CDR3 DNA: TGTGCCAGCAGTTTTGGGCCCGGCCAAGAGACCCAGTACTTC

D gene: .
J gene: TRBJ2-7
clone size: many
V gene: TRBV11-2
CDR3 protein: CASSLRVDSSYEQYF
CDR3 DNA: TGTGCCAGCAGCCTCAGGGTAGACAGCTCCTACGAGCAGTACTTC

D gene: .
J gene: TRBJ2-3
clone size: many
V gene: TRBV4-1
CDR3 protein: CASSLDASTDTQYF
CDR3 DNA: TGCGCCAGCAGCCTAGATGCTAGCACAGATACGCAGTATTTT

D gene: TRBD1
J gene: TRBJ1-5
clone size: .
V gene: TRBV20-1
CDR3 protein: CSARDSGTGLNQPQHF
CDR3 DNA: TGCAGTGCTAGAGATTCCGGGACAGGCCTCAATCAGCCCCAGCATTTT

D gene: .
J gene: TRBJ2-1
clone size: .
V gene: TRBV18
CDR3 protein: CASSPIASSYNEQFF
CDR3 DNA: TGTGCCAGCTCACCTATAGCGAGCTCCTACAATGAGCAGTTCTTC

D gene: .
J gene: TRBJ1-2
clone size: few
V gene: TRBV20-1
CDR3 protein: CSARESRGGTGYTF
CDR3 DNA: TGCAGTGCTAGAGAATCCCGCGGGGGAACCGGCTACACCTTC

D gene: .
J gene: TRBJ2-7
clone size: many
V gene: TRBV12-3/TRBV12-4
CDR3 protein: CASRGALYEQYF
CDR3 DNA: TGTGCCAGTAGGGGCGCACTCTACGAGCAGTACTTC

D gene: .
J gene: TRBJ1-3
clone size: .
V gene: TRBV11-2
CDR3 protein: CASSLEVEVLYF
CDR3 DNA: TGTGCCAGCAGCTTAGAAGTTGAGGTCCTATATTTT

D gene: .
J gene: TRBJ1-4
clone size: .
V gene: TRBV12-3/TRBV12-4
CDR3 protein: CASSRGGREKLFF
CDR3 DNA: TGTGCCAGCTCACGCGGGGGTCGGGAAAAACTGTTTTTT

D gene: .
J gene: TRBJ2-7
clone size: .
V gene: TRBV7-2
CDR3 protein: CASSFSGQFREQYF
CDR3 DNA: TGTGCCAGCAGCTTCTCTGGACAGTTCAGGGAGCAGTACTTC

D gene: TRBD2
J gene: TRBJ2-1
clone size: many
V gene: TRBV7-8
CDR3 protein: CASSLMSSGAGDEQFF
CDR3 DNA: TGTGCCAGCAGCTTAATGTCTAGCGGAGCGGGGGATGAGCAGTTCTTC

D gene: .
J gene: TRBJ2-5
clone size: few
V gene: TRBV6-5
CDR3 protein: CASSYGGEETQYF
CDR3 DNA: TGTGCCAGCAGTTACGGCGGGGAAGAGACCCAGTACTTC

D gene: .
J gene: TRBJ2-7
clone size: .
V gene: TRBV6-1
CDR3 protein: CASSVAFNSYEQYF
CDR3 DNA: TGTGCCAGCAGTGTCGCCTTTAATTCCTACGAGCAGTACTTC

D gene: .
J gene: TRBJ2-3
clone size: few
V gene: TRBV6-5
CDR3 protein: CASSYSLGTSTDTQYF
CDR3 DNA: TGTGCCAGCAGTTACTCGTTGGGGACCAGCACAGATACGCAGTATTTT

D gene: .
J gene: TRBJ2-5
clone size: .
V gene: TRBV3-1
CDR3 protein: CATGTGSRQETQYF
CDR3 DNA: TGTGCCACAGGTACGGGGAGTAGGCAAGAGACCCAGTACTTC

D gene: TRBD2
J gene: TRBJ2-4
clone size: .
V gene: TRBV6-1
CDR3 protein: CASSKTGLAASSHF
CDR3 DNA: TGTGCCAGCAGTAAAACCGGACTAGCGGCCAGTAGTCACTTC

D gene: .
J gene: TRBJ2-2
clone size: .
V gene: TRBV11-2
CDR3 protein: CASSLKPLTGELFF
CDR3 DNA: TGTGCCAGCAGCTTAAAACCTTTAACCGGGGAGCTGTTTTTT

D gene: .
J gene: TRBJ2-3
clone size: .
V gene: TRBV7-2
CDR3 protein: CASSLVPGRADTQYF
CDR3 DNA: TGTGCCAGCAGCTTGGTTCCAGGGCGGGCAGATACGCAGTATTTT